Reported below is one T cell receptor (beta chain). The sample is drawn from a study of blood T cell repertoires in COVID-19. Study details: From the United States, Italy and Spain came samples of acute and convalescent COVID-19.

Per the authors' pipeline: Amplified reference gene primers provided the basis for estimating nucleated cell counts. Generated by immunoSEQ multiplex PCR, the TCRdb table keeps only in-frame clones and is missing some. D and trimming come from the DNA, and the V and J calls and clone size come from that table. Of 20,000 to 30,000 clones in the sample, roughly 94% were seen once. Germline V CDR1 and CDR2: MGHDK, SYGVNS. Trimming removed 3 bases at V and 3 bases at J, with 7 bases between. The CDR3 loop spans 13 amino acids. This TCR was sampled from a woman in her fifties or sixties with active COVID-19. The sample consisted of peripheral blood. The gene calls are TRBV25-1 and TRBJ2-3; D may be TRBD1 (5 bases). CDR3 sequence (DNA): TGTGCCAGCAGTGAGACAGAAACAGATACGCAGTATTTT. It yields the protein CASSETETDTQYF. The full variable domain, completed using reference TRBV25-1 and TRBJ2-3, is EADIYQTPRYLVIGTGKKITLECSQTMGHDKMYWYQQDPGMELHLIHYSYGVNSTEKGDLSSESTVSRIRTEHFPLTLESARPSHTSQYLCASSETETDTQYFGPGTRLTVL.